The source of this T cell receptor (beta chain) is a study of blood T cell repertoires in COVID-19. Study summary: PBMCs, B-cell-depleted T cells, or T cells were the source of the cDNA or gDNA that made up the material.

Participant ages covered about 18 to 89 years across 25 or so US areas. Authors' methods: Nucleated cell counts were estimated from reference gene primer amplification. Clones were sequenced by immunoSEQ multiplex PCR, and TCRdb holds only the in-frame ones, with some missing. D and trimming were read from the DNA, whereas the V and J calls and clone size are those reported in that table. The sample has more than 200,000 clones, under 90% seen once. The CDR3 has 16 amino acids. V was pared by 5 bases and J by 4 bases, with 11 bases of the junction left unmatched. The germline gives CDR1 MNHEY, CDR2 SVGEGT.

The TCR originated in a man aged 55 to 70 who had recovered from COVID-19. The sample was PBMCs or T cells enriched from blood (not recorded which). The J gene is TRBJ2-5, the V gene TRBV6-2 or TRBV6-3; 9 bases map to TRBD1. CDR3 DNA: TGTGCCAGCAGTGGCCCGTGGGACAGGGTAGGAGAGACCCAGTACTTC. This gives the protein CASSGPWDRVGETQYF.